The 8 T cell receptor beta chains below all came from one sample that was sequenced in a study of CD8 T cells in Susac syndrome. An input of roughly 0.45 to 1 ug of RNA was subjected to reverse transcription using random hexamers. TCRdb reprocessed the immunoSEQ multiplex PCR reads with MiXCR, giving one entry per CDR3 protein. The sample contains about 66,000 distinct CDR3 sequences, approximately 94% of which appear only once. The sample taken for sequencing was CD8+ T cells from PBMCs. The origin of the receptors is a human donor with multiple sclerosis.

This clonotype showed up just once. The chain combines TRBV27 with TRBJ2-1; the match to TRBD2 covers 12 bases. CDR1 MNHEY and CDR2 SMNVEV come from the germline V gene (reference sequence). The ends lost 5 bases at V and 9 bases at J; junction bases unmatched: 11. The CDR3 runs to 16 residues. CDR3 protein: CASSQLQTSGSCEQFF. The CDR3 DNA follows: TGTGCCAGCAGTCAACTCCAGACTAGCGGGAGCTGTGAGCAGTTCTTC.

The CDR3, as DNA: TGTGCCAGCAGCATCCCCGGACGGATGAACACTGAAGCTTTCTTT. It codes for CASSIPGRMNTEAFF. The chain has TRBV13 and TRBJ1-1; no definite D call. Germline CDR1 PRHDT, CDR2 FYEKMQ (reference sequence). Between the trimmed V and J ends, which lost 5 bases and 0 bases, there was a span of 13 bases. CDR3 size: 15 residues.

This rearrangement joins TRBV27 to TRBJ2-3; D is ambiguous. V was shortened by 10 bases and J by 1 base, with 3 bases between the two germline ends. Germline V gives CDR1 MNHEY, CDR2 SMNVEV (reference sequence). The CDR3 contains 10 residues. The CDR3 spells CATGTDTQYF. The DNA of the CDR3 is TGTGCCACCGGCACAGATACGCAGTATTTT.

CDR3 loop: CASSSSSGANVLTF. CDR3 in DNA: TGTGCCAGCAGCTCTAGCTCTGGGGCCAACGTCCTGACTTTC. The chain couples TRBV11-3 to TRBJ2-6; D is uncertain. The CDR3 runs to 14 residues. The germline V gene has CDR1 SGHNT and CDR2 YENEEA. Trimming cost V 4 bases and J 0 bases, with 4 bases left between them.

The rearrangement links TRBV4-1 to TRBJ2-3; tentatively, D is TRBD2 (6 bases). Deletions cut 4 bases from V and 2 bases from J, with 10 bases between. The CDR3 extends over 14 amino acids. In germline, CDR1 is MGHRA, CDR2 YSYEKL. The CDR3 sequence is CASSPWTNTDTQYF. CDR3 bases: TGCGCCAGCAGCCCGTGGACTAACACAGATACGCAGTATTTT.

The chain recombines TRBV12-3 or TRBV12-4 with TRBJ1-4; D remains ambiguous. The CDR3 is made up of 15 amino acids. V shed 5 bases and J shed 3 bases, with 13 bases lying between them. CDR3 nucleotides: TGTGCCAGCAGTCAAAGCTTTGATCCTAATGAAAAACTGTTTTTT. Amino acid sequence: CASSQSFDPNEKLFF.

The chain is built from TRBV19 and TRBJ2-7, with D perhaps assigned TRBD1 or TRBD2 (5 bases each). With 9 bases removed from V and 2 bases from J, the gap between germline ends came to 17 bases. This CDR3 has 14 amino acids. The germline CDR1 and CDR2 sequences are LNHDA and SQIVND (reference sequence). The CDR3 protein is CASSPGTVPYEQYF. The CDR3 DNA reads as TGTGCCAGCAGCCCCGGGACGGTACCCTACGAGCAGTACTTC.

V usage is TRBV28 and J usage is TRBJ2-7, with 8 bases matching TRBD2. The germline V gene encodes CDR1 MDHEN and CDR2 SYDVKM. After removal of 5 bases from V and 1 base from J, the junction contained 7 bases not matched to a gene. The CDR3 extends over 15 amino acids. CDR3 coding DNA: TGTGCCAGCAGTGTCCTTAGCGGGATATCCTACGAGCAGTACTTC. It translates to CASSVLSGISYEQYF.